The clone carrying this TCR beta chain was seen just once. No antigen is known for it. V gave up 0 bases and J gave up 2 bases, with 8 bases separating them. The CDR3 extends over 14 amino acids. The V gene's germline CDR1 is SGHAT and CDR2 FQNNGV. The sample originates from a study of cytomegalovirus exposure and HLA in healthy donors. Study-wide points: A later analysis found that most CMV-associated TCR beta chains appeared HLA-restricted.

Researchers ran the PCR with 60 Vbeta and 13 Jbeta primers. Some clones are missing from TCRdb's copy, which holds only in-frame ones; the method was immunoSEQ multiplex PCR. Among roughly 170,000 clones listed, approximately 82% were seen once. The origin of this receptor is a girl aged 2 to 9 in good health and CMV-seropositive. The V call is TRBV11-2, the J call TRBJ2-7; D perhaps matches TRBD2 (5 bases). The sequenced sample consisted of PBMCs. DNA for the CDR3: TGTGCCAGCAGCTTAGAAGCGGTTACCTACGAGCAGTACTTC. Translated: CASSLEAVTYEQYF. Full variable domain (rest looked up from reference TRBV11-2 and TRBJ2-7): EAGVAQSPRYKIIEKRQSVAFWCNPISGHATLYWYQQILGQGPKLLIQFQNNGVVDDSQLPKDRFSAERLKGVDSTLKIQPAKLEDSAVYLCASSLEAVTYEQYFGPGTRLTVT.